This TCR beta chain was observed in a study of blood T cell repertoires in COVID-19. The assay was immunoSEQ multiplex PCR, and TCRdb's table has in-frame clones only and misses some. The sample lists over 200,000 clones, 80% to 95% seen once, with 0.65% to 0.85% in the top ten. Seattle's enrolled individuals joined amid active infection and were then monitored longitudinally. The CDR3 is 16 residues long. The V segment lost 3 bases and the J segment 10 bases; nucleotides outside the gene matches: 12. Germline-derived CDR1 and CDR2 are MNHEY and SVGAGI. This clone was picked up a small number of times.

Sequenced input: peripheral blood. The TCR comes from a man aged 60-69 years with COVID-19, enrolled during active disease. The chain combines TRBV6-5 with TRBJ2-1, with 10 bases fitting TRBD1. CDR3 sequence: CASSYLSGTGASEQFF. The CDR3 DNA follows: TGTGCCAGCAGTTATCTTTCCGGGACAGGGGCGTCCGAGCAGTTCTTC.